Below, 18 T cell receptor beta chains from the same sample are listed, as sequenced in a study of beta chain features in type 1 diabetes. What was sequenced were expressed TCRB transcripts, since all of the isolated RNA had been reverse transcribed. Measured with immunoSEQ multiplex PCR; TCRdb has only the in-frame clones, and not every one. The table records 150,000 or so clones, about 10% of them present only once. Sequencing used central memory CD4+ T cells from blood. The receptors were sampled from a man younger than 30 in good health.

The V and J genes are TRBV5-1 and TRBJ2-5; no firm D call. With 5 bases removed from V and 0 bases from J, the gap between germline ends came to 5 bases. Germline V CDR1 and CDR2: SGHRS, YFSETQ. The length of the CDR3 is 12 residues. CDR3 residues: CASSRYQETQYF. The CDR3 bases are TGCGCCAGCAGTCGGTACCAAGAGACCCAGTACTTC.

CDR3 in DNA: TGTGCCAGCAGCAATGCGGGGGGCGGGGAGCAGTTCTTC. Translated: CASSNAGGGEQFF. The chain uses TRBV7-3 and TRBJ2-1; TRBD2 aligns across 8 bases. V was clipped by 5 bases and J by 10 bases; unmatched bases: 7. This CDR3 region has 13 residues. From germline, CDR1 is SGHTA and CDR2 FQGTGA.

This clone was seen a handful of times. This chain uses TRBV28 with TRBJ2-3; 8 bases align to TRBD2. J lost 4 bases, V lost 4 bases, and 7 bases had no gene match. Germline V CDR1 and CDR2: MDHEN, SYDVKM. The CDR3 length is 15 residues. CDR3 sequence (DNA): TGTGCCAGCAGTTCCGGGGGGGCTCGGGCAGATACGCAGTATTTT. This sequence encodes CASSSGGARADTQYF.

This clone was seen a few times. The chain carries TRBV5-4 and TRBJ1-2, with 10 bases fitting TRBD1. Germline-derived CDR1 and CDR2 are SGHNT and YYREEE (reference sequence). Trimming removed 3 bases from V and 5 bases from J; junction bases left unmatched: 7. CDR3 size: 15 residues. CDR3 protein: CASSWGTGVEYGYTF. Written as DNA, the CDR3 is TGTGCCAGCAGCTGGGGGACAGGGGTGGAATATGGCTACACCTTC.

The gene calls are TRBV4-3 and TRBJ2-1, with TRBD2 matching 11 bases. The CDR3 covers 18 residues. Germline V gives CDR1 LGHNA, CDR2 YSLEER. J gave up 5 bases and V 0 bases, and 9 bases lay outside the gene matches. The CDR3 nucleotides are TGCGCCAGCAGCCAAGATTTCATCGGGACTAGCGGCCACAATGAGCAGTTCTTC. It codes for CASSQDFIGTSGHNEQFF.

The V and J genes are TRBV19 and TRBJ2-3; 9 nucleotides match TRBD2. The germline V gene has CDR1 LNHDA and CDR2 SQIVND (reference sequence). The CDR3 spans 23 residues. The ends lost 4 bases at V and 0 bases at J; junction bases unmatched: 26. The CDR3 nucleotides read TGTGCCAGTAGTACCCCCCGTAGCGGGGGATCGGTGGCCTATTTTACTAGCACAGATACGCAGTATTTT. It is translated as CASSTPRSGGSVAYFTSTDTQYF.

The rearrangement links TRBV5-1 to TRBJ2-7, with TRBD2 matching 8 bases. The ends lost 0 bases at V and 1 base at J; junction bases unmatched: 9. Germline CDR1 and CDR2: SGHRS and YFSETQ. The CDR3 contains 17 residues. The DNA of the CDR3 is TGCGCCAGCAGCTTGGGCGGTTCGCGGGGGGCGTCCTACGAGCAGTACTTC. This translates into CASSLGGSRGASYEQYF.

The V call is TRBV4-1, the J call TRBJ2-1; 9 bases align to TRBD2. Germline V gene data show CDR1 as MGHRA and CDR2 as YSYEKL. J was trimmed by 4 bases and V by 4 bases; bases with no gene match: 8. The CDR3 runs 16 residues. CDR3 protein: CASSRQTSGVYNEQFF. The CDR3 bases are TGCGCCAGCAGCCGACAGACTAGCGGAGTATACAATGAGCAGTTCTTC.

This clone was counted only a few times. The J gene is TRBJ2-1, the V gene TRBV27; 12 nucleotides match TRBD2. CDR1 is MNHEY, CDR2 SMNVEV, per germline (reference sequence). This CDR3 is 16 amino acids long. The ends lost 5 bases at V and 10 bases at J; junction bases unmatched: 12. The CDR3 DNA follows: TGTGCCAGCAGTCCCCCCCTAGCGGGGGGGCCTCACGAGCAGTTCTTC. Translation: CASSPPLAGGPHEQFF.

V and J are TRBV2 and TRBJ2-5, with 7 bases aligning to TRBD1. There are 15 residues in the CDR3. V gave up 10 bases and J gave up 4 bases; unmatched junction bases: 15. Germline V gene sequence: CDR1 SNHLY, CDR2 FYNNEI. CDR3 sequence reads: CATRSGTAQGETQYF. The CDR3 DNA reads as TGTGCCACACGATCCGGGACAGCCCAGGGAGAGACCCAGTACTTC.

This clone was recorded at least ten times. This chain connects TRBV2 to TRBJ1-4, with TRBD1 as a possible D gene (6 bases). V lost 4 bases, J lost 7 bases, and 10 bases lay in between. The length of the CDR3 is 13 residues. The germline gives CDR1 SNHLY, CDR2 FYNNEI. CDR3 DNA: TGTGCCAGCAGTGCGGGGGGCGCTGAAAAACTGTTTTTT. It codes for CASSAGGAEKLFF.

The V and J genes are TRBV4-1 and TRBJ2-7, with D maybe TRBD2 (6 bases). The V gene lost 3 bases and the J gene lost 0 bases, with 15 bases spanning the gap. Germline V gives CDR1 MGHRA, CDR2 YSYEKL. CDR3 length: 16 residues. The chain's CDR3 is CASSHRGLLSSYEQYF. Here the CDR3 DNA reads TGCGCCAGCAGCCACCGCGGACTACTGAGCTCCTACGAGCAGTACTTC.

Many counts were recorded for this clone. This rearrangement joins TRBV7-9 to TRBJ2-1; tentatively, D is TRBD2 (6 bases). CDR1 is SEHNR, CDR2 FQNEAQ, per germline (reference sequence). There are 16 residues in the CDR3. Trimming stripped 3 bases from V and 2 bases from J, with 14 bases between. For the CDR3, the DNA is TGTGCCAGCAGCTTCTCAGGCGGGGACGCCTACAATGAGCAGTTCTTC. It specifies CASSFSGGDAYNEQFF. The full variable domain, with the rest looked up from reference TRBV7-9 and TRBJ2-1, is DTGVSQNPRHKITKRGQNVTFRCDPISEHNRLYWYRQTLGQGPEFLTYFQNEAQLEKSRLLSDRFSAERPKGSFSTLEIQRTEQGDSAMYLCASSFSGGDAYNEQFFGPGTRLTVL.

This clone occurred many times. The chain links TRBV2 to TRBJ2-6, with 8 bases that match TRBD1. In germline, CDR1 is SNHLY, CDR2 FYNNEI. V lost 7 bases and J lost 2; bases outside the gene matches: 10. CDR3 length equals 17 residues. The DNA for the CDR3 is TGTGCCAGCACCTTGGGACAGGTGGCCCCTGGGGCCAACGTCCTGACTTTC. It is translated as CASTLGQVAPGANVLTF.

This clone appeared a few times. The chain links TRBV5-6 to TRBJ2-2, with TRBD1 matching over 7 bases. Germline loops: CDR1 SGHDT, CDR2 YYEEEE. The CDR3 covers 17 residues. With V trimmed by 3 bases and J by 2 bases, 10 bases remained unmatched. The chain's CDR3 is CASSSTIRDSNTGELFF. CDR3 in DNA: TGTGCCAGCAGCTCGACTATTAGGGACAGTAACACCGGGGAGCTGTTTTTT.

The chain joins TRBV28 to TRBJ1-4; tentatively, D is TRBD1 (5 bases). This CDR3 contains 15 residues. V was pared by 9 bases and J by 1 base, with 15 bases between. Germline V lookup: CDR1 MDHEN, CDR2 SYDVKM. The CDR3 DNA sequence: TGTGCCAGTCGACTTGCGGGGCAAACTAATGAAAAACTGTTTTTT. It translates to CASRLAGQTNEKLFF.

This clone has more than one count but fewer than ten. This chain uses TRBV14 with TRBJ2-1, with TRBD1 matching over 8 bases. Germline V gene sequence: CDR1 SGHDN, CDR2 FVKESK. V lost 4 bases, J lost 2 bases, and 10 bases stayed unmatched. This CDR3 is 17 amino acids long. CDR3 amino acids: CASSLRSTGGTYNEQFF. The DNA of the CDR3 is TGTGCCAGCAGCCTTAGATCTACAGGGGGGACCTACAATGAGCAGTTCTTC.

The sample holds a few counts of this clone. The CDR3 DNA sequence: TGTGCCAGCAGTTCGGGACTTAACACCGGGGAGCTGTTTTTT. Amino acids: CASSSGLNTGELFF. The V gene is TRBV7-7, the J gene TRBJ2-2; D is perhaps TRBD2 (6 bases). Germline-derived CDR1 and CDR2 are SSHAT and FNYEAQ (reference sequence). CDR3 length: 14 amino acids. Between the trimmed V and J ends, which lost 6 bases and 2 bases, there was a span of 10 bases. Using reference TRBV7-7 and TRBJ2-2 for the parts outside the CDR3, the full variable domain is GAGVSQSPRYKVTKRGQDVTLRCDPISSHATLYWYQQALGQGPEFLTYFNYEAQPDKSGLPSDRFSAERPEGSISTLTIQRTEQRDSAMYRCASSSGLNTGELFFGEGSRLTVL.